Listed here are 30 T cell receptor beta chains from one sample, sequenced in a study of breast tumors, draining lymph nodes, adjacent tissues. TCRdb ran MiXCR on the multiplex PCR reads and lists one entry per CDR3 protein. This sample has fewer than 90,000 distinct CDR3 sequences, with roughly 29% found just once. Samples came from axillary lymph nodes draining the breast cancer. Material for sequencing was axillary lymph node tissue. All receptors come from a female donor with breast cancer. Some clones in this sample may be carry-over from other donors' samples.

On this clonotype: With a much larger clone just one base away, this may be a read error. The gene calls are TRBV11-2 and TRBJ2-1; 9 nucleotides match TRBD1. Germline loops: CDR1 SGHAT, CDR2 FQNNGV. V shed 4 bases, J shed 9 bases, and the junction held 10 bases outside the gene matches. This CDR3 comprises 15 residues. The CDR3 sequence is CASSSRTGVGIEQFF. The CDR3 nucleotides read TGTGCCAGCAGCTCGAGGACAGGGGTTGGGATTGAGCAGTTCTTC. Full variable domain (rest looked up from reference TRBV11-2 and TRBJ2-1): EAGVAQSPRYKIIEKRQSVAFWCNPISGHATLYWYQQILGQGPKLLIQFQNNGVVDDSQLPKDRFSAERLKGVDSTLKIQPAKLEDSAVYLCASSSRTGVGIEQFFGPGTRLTVL.

A few counts support this clonotype. One end of the junction does not line up with germline, which may come from a read error. The rearrangement uses TRBV20-1 and TRBJ2-7; possibly TRBD2 for D (5 bases). In germline, CDR1 is DFQATT, CDR2 SNEGSKA (reference sequence). The CDR3 is made up of 16 amino acids. CDR3 region: CSARAPTYGVSHEQYF. CDR3 coding DNA: TGCAGTGCCAGAGCCCCAACGTACGGGGTCTCCCACGAGCAGTACTTC.

The sample holds many counts of this clonotype. This sequence joins TRBV7-9 and TRBJ2-5; D is unresolved. The CDR3 totals 13 residues. The germline V gene has CDR1 SEHNR and CDR2 FQNEAQ (reference sequence). Trimming stripped 4 bases from V and 3 bases from J, with 9 bases between. CDR3 DNA sequence: TGTGCCAGCAGCTCCTCCGCCAAAGAGACCCAGTACTTC. This translates into CASSSSAKETQYF.

Only one count was recorded for this clonotype. This chain connects TRBV20-1 to TRBJ2-7, with TRBD2 matching over 13 bases. CDR1 DFQATT and CDR2 SNEGSKA come from the germline V gene (reference sequence). The V and J ends lost 0 bases and 4 bases, in that order; junction bases with no gene match: 6. The CDR3 loop spans 16 amino acids. The CDR3 protein is CSARDATSGRRYEQYF. The DNA of the CDR3 is TGCAGTGCTAGAGATGCGACTAGCGGGAGGCGGTACGAGCAGTACTTC.

This clonotype was seen many times. The CDR3 coding sequence is TGCAGTGCTAGAAAATACTCACCGGGAGAAACAGATACGCAGTATTTT. This encodes CSARKYSPGETDTQYF. The J gene is TRBJ2-3, the V gene TRBV20-1; D may be TRBD2 (6 bases). This CDR3 has 16 residues. V lost 2 bases and J 3 bases, leaving 18 bases between the germline ends. CDR1 is DFQATT, CDR2 SNEGSKA, per germline (reference sequence).

Regarding this clonotype: A much larger clone is a single base away; this may be a read error. The chain has TRBV12-3 or TRBV12-4 and TRBJ1-1; D gene uncertain. V lost 8 bases, J lost 1 base, and 11 bases lay in between. The CDR3 sequence is 13 residues long. CDR3 in DNA: TGTGCCAGCGGAAGGGAGGCGAACACTGAAGCTTTCTTT. It codes for CASGREANTEAFF.

A remark on this clonotype: The final CDR3 position lacks the conserved phenylalanine or tryptophan, pointing to a likely read error. The CDR3 is CASKREGGRSGNTIYV. CDR3 nucleotide sequence: TGTGCCAGCAAGAGAGAGGGAGGTCGCTCTGGAAACACCATATATGTT. This chain joins TRBV28 and TRBJ1-3; D is undetermined. CDR1 is MDHEN, CDR2 SYDVKM, per germline. The V end lost 7 bases, the J end lost 0 bases, and 16 bases lay between the germline ends. The CDR3 extends over 16 amino acids.

This clonotype was found a few times. A much larger clone differs by one base, so this may be a read error. This chain uses TRBV5-4 with TRBJ2-7; 8 bases align to TRBD2. Germline V gene lookup returns CDR1 SGHNT and CDR2 YYREEE (reference sequence). The CDR3 loop spans 15 amino acids. V was pared by 4 bases and J by 7 bases, with 13 bases of the junction left unmatched. The CDR3 reads CASSRGGPGAGEQYF. The CDR3 nucleotides read TGTGCCAGCAGCCGGGGGGGACCGGGGGCGGGGGAGCAGTACTTC.

This clonotype was seen at least ten times. V gene TRBV4-1 combines with J gene TRBJ2-7; perhaps TRBD1 as D (5 bases). CDR3 size: 15 residues. Germline V gene lookup returns CDR1 MGHRA and CDR2 YSYEKL. V lost 0 bases to trimming and J lost 3 bases, with 12 bases between them. CDR3: CASSQDLSRVYEQYF. For the CDR3, the DNA is TGCGCCAGCAGCCAAGATCTAAGCAGGGTCTACGAGCAGTACTTC.

Details on this clonotype: A much bigger clone sits one base away, suggesting this may be a read error. V usage is TRBV6-1 and J usage is TRBJ2-3; D possibly corresponds to TRBD2 (7 bases). V dropped 8 bases and J dropped 3 bases, with 15 bases sitting between them. CDR3 length: 14 amino acids. Germline V gene sequence: CDR1 MNHNS, CDR2 SASEGT. The CDR3 spells CASSRGGETDTQYF. CDR3 sequence (DNA): TGTGCCAGCTCGAGGGGGGGGGAGACAGATACGCAGTATTTT.

The chain combines TRBV20-1 with TRBJ2-2; no reliable D call. Trimming took 0 bases from V and 0 from J, leaving 2 bases between them. The CDR3 runs to 13 residues. The germline V gene encodes CDR1 DFQATT and CDR2 SNEGSKA (reference sequence). The CDR3 protein is CSARDANTGELFF. CDR3 DNA sequence: TGCAGTGCTAGAGATGCGAACACCGGGGAGCTGTTTTTT.

This clonotype has at least ten counts. The DNA of the CDR3 is TGTGCCAGCAGCGTAGACGGGAACCAGCCCCAGCATTTT. It is translated as CASSVDGNQPQHF. This chain joins TRBV9 and TRBJ1-5, with D unresolved. CDR3 length equals 13 residues. Germline loops: CDR1 SGDLS, CDR2 YYNGEE. V lost 0 bases and J 7 bases, leaving 8 bases between the germline ends.

Only one count was recorded for this clonotype. V is TRBV5-4 and J is TRBJ2-2; D is uncertain. V lost 3 bases and J 6 bases, leaving 9 bases between the germline ends. CDR3 length: 13 amino acids. The germline V gene encodes CDR1 SGHNT and CDR2 YYREEE (reference sequence). The CDR3 is CASSSDEPGELFF. In nucleotides, the CDR3 is TGTGCCAGCAGCTCTGACGAACCCGGGGAGCTGTTTTTT.

This clonotype has more than one count but fewer than ten. This CDR3 reads CASTGSEQFF. The CDR3 coding sequence is TGTGCCAGCACCGGCAGTGAGCAGTTCTTC. The chain uses TRBV28 and TRBJ2-1; no clear D gene. Trimming took 7 bases from V and 9 from J, leaving 7 bases between them. The CDR3 is 10 residues long. CDR1 is MDHEN and CDR2 is SYDVKM in the germline V gene.

This clonotype was observed many times. The chain links TRBV2 to TRBJ2-1, with 10 positions matching TRBD1. CDR3 length: 14 residues. Germline CDR1 and CDR2: SNHLY and FYNNEI. Trimming removed 3 bases from V and 7 bases from J; junction bases left unmatched: 3. The CDR3 is CASSDGTGDNEQFF. CDR3 nucleotides: TGTGCCAGCAGTGATGGGACAGGGGATAATGAGCAGTTCTTC.

This clonotype was observed a handful of times. V usage is TRBV18 and J usage is TRBJ2-1, with 13 bases fitting TRBD2. J was trimmed by 9 bases and V by 4 bases; bases with no gene match: 9. This CDR3 is built from 16 residues. Germline CDR1 is KGHSH and CDR2 is LQKENI. CDR3 sequence reads: CASSHELAGGPGEQFF. The CDR3 DNA reads TGTGCCAGCTCACACGAACTAGCGGGAGGGCCCGGTGAGCAGTTCTTC.

Concerning this clonotype itself: Since a much larger clone is just one base distant, this may be a read error. The chain links TRBV6-4 to TRBJ2-3, with D unresolved. Per the germline V gene, CDR1 is MRHNA and CDR2 is SNTAGT. V was clipped by 5 bases and J by 0 bases, with 12 bases between them. This CDR3 has 15 residues. The CDR3 bases are TGTGCCAGCAGTCACCGCTCCTTTAGCACAGATACGCAGTATTTT. This encodes CASSHRSFSTDTQYF.

This sequence joins TRBV7-8 and TRBJ1-6; D is unresolved. V dropped 1 base and J dropped 9 bases, with 13 bases sitting between them. The CDR3 is 15 amino acids. Germline V gene data show CDR1 as SGHVS and CDR2 as FQNEAQ. The chain's CDR3 is CASSLDWAGISPLHF. In DNA form, the CDR3 reads TGTGCCAGCAGCTTAGACTGGGCGGGGATTTCACCCCTCCACTTT.

On this clonotype itself: Just one base apart from a much larger clone, this may be a read error. The CDR3 end shows no conserved phenylalanine or tryptophan, and so a read error is likely. As DNA, the CDR3 is TGCAGTGCTTTTTACAATGAGCAGTTCTCC. Its protein product is CSAFYNEQFS. The chain recombines TRBV20-1 with TRBJ2-1; D not resolved. The CDR3 spans 10 residues. V lost 5 bases and J 4 bases, leaving 3 bases between the germline ends. Germline V gives CDR1 DFQATT, CDR2 SNEGSKA (reference sequence).

There are many counts of this clonotype. The chain carries TRBV5-1 and TRBJ2-1, with TRBD2 matching 7 bases. The CDR3 has 14 amino acids. The V segment lost 2 bases and the J segment 2 bases; nucleotides outside the gene matches: 1. Germline V gene lookup returns CDR1 SGHRS and CDR2 YFSETQ. This CDR3 reads CASSFGTTYNEQFF. CDR3 nucleotides: TGCGCCAGCAGCTTCGGGACTACCTACAATGAGCAGTTCTTC.

This chain links TRBV10-3 with TRBJ2-5; possible D gene TRBD1, 6 bases. CDR3 size: 16 residues. Looked up from germline, CDR1 is ENHRY and CDR2 is SYGVKD. V was trimmed by 10 bases and J by 2 bases, leaving 23 bases between them. CDR3 nucleotides: TGTGCCAGCAGCCCGAACAGGGCTGGAGCGCAAGAGACCCAGTACTTC. This sequence encodes CASSPNRAGAQETQYF.

Of note for this clonotype: This may come from a read error, since a much larger clone is one base off. V is TRBV30 and J is TRBJ2-1; possibly TRBD2 for D (6 bases). Germline CDR1 is GTSNPN and CDR2 is SVGIG (reference sequence). The CDR3 runs 14 residues. V was trimmed by 6 bases and J by 5 bases, leaving 17 bases between them. CDR3 nucleotide sequence: TGTGCCTGCGCACGGGGGAGAGGGCACAATGAGCAGTTCTTC. Translation gives CACARGRGHNEQFF.

This clonotype was detected many times. This rearrangement joins TRBV28 to TRBJ2-7; D perhaps matches TRBD2 (6 bases). V was pared by 7 bases and J by 6 bases, with 19 bases between. Germline V gene lookup returns CDR1 MDHEN and CDR2 SYDVKM. This CDR3 spans 14 amino acids. CDR3 in amino acids: CASNDQLASGEQYF. CDR3 bases: TGTGCCAGCAATGACCAACTAGCTTCCGGCGAGCAGTACTTC.

This clonotype was counted ten times or more. The J gene is TRBJ2-2, the V gene TRBV11-2, with no clear D. The CDR3 loop spans 14 amino acids. Trimming shortened V by 3 bases and J by 2 bases, and 7 bases separated the two germline ends. The germline V gene encodes CDR1 SGHAT and CDR2 FQNNGV. The CDR3 protein is CASSFPGNTGELFF. CDR3 DNA sequence: TGTGCCAGCAGCTTCCCAGGAAACACCGGGGAGCTGTTTTTT.

There are many counts of this clonotype. The chain links TRBV20-1 to TRBJ2-1, with D unresolved. V lost 3 bases, J lost 4 bases, and 4 bases lay in between. The CDR3 loop spans 11 amino acids. Germline-derived CDR1 and CDR2 are DFQATT and SNEGSKA (reference sequence). The CDR3 nucleotides read TGCAGTGCTAGCCCGTACAATGAGCAGTTCTTC. It translates to CSASPYNEQFF.

This clonotype was detected only a few times. The V gene is TRBV19, the J gene TRBJ2-3; 10 bases agree with TRBD1. CDR3 length: 20 residues. The V gene end was trimmed by 6 bases and the J gene end by 2 bases; junction bases not matched to a gene: 20. Looked up from germline, CDR1 is LNHDA and CDR2 is SQIVND (reference sequence). This CDR3 reads CASSTHDRGRRDFSTDTQYF. CDR3 nucleotide sequence: TGTGCCAGTAGCACCCACGACAGGGGGCGCCGGGACTTTTCCACAGATACGCAGTATTTT.

Comments on this clonotype: A read error may account for a junction end that differs from germline. The V and J genes are TRBV12-3 or TRBV12-4 and TRBJ2-7, with 12 positions matching TRBD2. This CDR3 contains 21 residues. DNA of the CDR3: TGTGCCAGCAGTTACTCCCCCCCGCGGACTAGCGGGGTGGCTGGGCCTTACGAGCATTACTTC. Encoded protein: CASSYSPPRTSGVAGPYEHYF.

Of note for this clonotype: A junction boundary mismatches the germline segment, possibly from a read error. The gene calls are TRBV7-2 and TRBJ2-7; possible D gene TRBD2, 6 bases. Germline V gene lookup returns CDR1 SGHTA and CDR2 FQGNSA. The CDR3 contains 15 residues. CDR3 nucleotides: TGTGCCAGCAGCTTAGTACGGGGAGGAGCCTACGGGCAGTACTTC. Residues: CASSLVRGGAYGQYF.

This clonotype was counted at least ten times. The V call is TRBV5-4, the J call TRBJ2-5; D possibly uses TRBD1 or TRBD2 (6 bases each). The CDR3 consists of 15 residues. Trimming shortened V by 0 bases and J by 5 bases, and 14 bases separated the two germline ends. Germline assignment: CDR1 SGHNT and CDR2 YYREEE (reference sequence). CDR3 protein: CASSLGEGGRETQYF. The CDR3 DNA follows: TGTGCCAGCAGCTTGGGCGAAGGGGGGCGGGAGACCCAGTACTTC. Full variable domain (missing parts from reference TRBV5-4 and TRBJ2-5): ETGVTQSPTHLIKTRGQQVTLRCSSQSGHNTVSWYQQALGQGPQFIFQYYREEENGRGNFPPRFSGLQFPNYSSELNVNALELDDSALYLCASSLGEGGRETQYFGPGTRLLVL.

This clonotype has a count of ten or more. The chain employs TRBV11-2 and TRBJ2-1; the D gene is possibly TRBD2 (5 bases). Trimming took 1 base from V and 6 from J, leaving 10 bases between them. This CDR3 region has 14 residues. CDR1 is SGHAT, CDR2 FQNNGV, per germline. This CDR3 is CASSLGRTVNEQFF. The CDR3 bases are TGTGCCAGCAGCTTAGGGAGGACTGTCAATGAGCAGTTCTTC.